The T cell receptor beta chain under discussion was sequenced for a study of T cell changes during pregnancy in multiple sclerosis. The method was immunoSEQ multiplex PCR; TCRdb's version includes in-frame clones alone and lacks a portion of them. The sample consists of around 21,000 clones, 88% of them appearing once. On this clone itself: A junction boundary mismatches the germline segment, possibly from a read error.

CDR3 length equals 15 residues. Germline V gives CDR1 MNHNS, CDR2 SASEGT. The source of this sequence is a female donor in good health, enrolled as a control in a pregnancy study. The chain combines TRBV6-1 with TRBJ1-4; 8 bases align to TRBD1. Sequenced material: CD8+ T cells from peripheral blood mononuclear cells, taken in the third trimester of pregnancy. CDR3 protein: CASREDRGVNEKLFF. CDR3 nucleotide sequence: TGTGCCAGCAGAGAAGACAGGGGAGTTAATGAAAAACTGTTTTTT.